One sample yielded the 8 T cell receptor beta chains listed below, sequenced in a study of cytomegalovirus exposure and HLA in healthy donors. Primers: 60 Vbeta forward and 13 Jbeta reverse. Sequenced by immunoSEQ multiplex PCR; TCRdb stores in-frame clones only, minus some. Here the sample spans more than 150,000 clones, approximately 84% being singletons. Sequenced: PBMCs. These receptor sequences come from a woman between 18 and 29 years old in good health and CMV-seronegative.

The chain combines TRBV7-2 with TRBJ2-3; TRBD2 matches 9 bases. The germline gives CDR1 SGHTA, CDR2 FQGNSA. Trimming removed 5 bases from V and 6 bases from J; junction bases left unmatched: 12. The CDR3 is 16 residues long. The CDR3 sequence: CASSPRQKRGADTQYF. Here the CDR3 DNA reads TGTGCCAGCAGCCCCAGACAGAAGCGGGGGGCCGATACGCAGTATTTT.

The rearrangement uses TRBV27 and TRBJ2-7, with unresolved D. CDR3 size: 14 residues. Trimming pared 2 bases from V and 0 bases from J, leaving 8 bases between. CDR1 is MNHEY, CDR2 SMNVEV, per germline (reference sequence). In DNA form, the CDR3 reads TGTGCCAGCAGTTTAGGGCAGGTCTCCTACGAGCAGTACTTC. Translated: CASSLGQVSYEQYF.

This clone was counted a single time. This chain joins TRBV28 and TRBJ2-1; 7 nucleotides match TRBD2. The CDR3 spans 14 residues. The ends lost 3 bases at V and 4 bases at J; junction bases unmatched: 3. CDR1 and CDR2 (germline): MDHEN, SYDVKM. This CDR3 reads CASSFGGRYNEQFF. In nucleotides, the CDR3 is TGTGCCAGCAGTTTCGGCGGGAGATACAATGAGCAGTTCTTC.

The J gene is TRBJ2-7, the V gene TRBV11-2, with 9 bases lining up with TRBD1. The CDR3 is 14 residues long. V trimming: 4 bases; J trimming: 5 bases; junction bases outside the gene matches: 6. In germline, CDR1 is SGHAT, CDR2 FQNNGV. DNA for the CDR3: TGTGCCAGCAGCTCGAACAGGGGGCGGAACGAGCAGTACTTC. Translated: CASSSNRGRNEQYF.

V usage is TRBV2 and J usage is TRBJ2-6; D might be TRBD1 (6 bases). Germline-derived CDR1 and CDR2 are SNHLY and FYNNEI. V gave up 6 bases and J gave up 2 bases, with 23 bases separating them. This CDR3 spans 19 amino acids. CDR3 nucleotides: TGTGCCAGCAGGGCCGAGTCAGGGGCTATTGGTGCTGGGGCCAACGTCCTGACTTTC. Translating gives CASRAESGAIGAGANVLTF.

This chain links TRBV6-6 with TRBJ2-7; TRBD1 is a possible D gene (5 bases). Germline CDR1 is MNHNY and CDR2 is SVGAGI (reference sequence). This CDR3 has 16 residues. V shed 4 bases and J shed 2 bases, with 18 bases lying between them. CDR3: CASSSPSSRVTYEQYF. CDR3 sequence (DNA): TGTGCCAGCAGTTCCCCTTCGTCCAGGGTGACCTACGAGCAGTACTTC.

This clone was counted only a few times. Germline is not matched at one junction end, which may reflect a read error. The chain employs TRBV7-9 and TRBJ1-1; D call uncertain. This CDR3 contains 12 residues. Germline CDR1 and CDR2: SEHNR and FQNEAQ (reference sequence). For the CDR3, the DNA is TGTGCCAGCAGCTCCAGCCGCTTTGGTCGGGACTTT. This sequence encodes CASSSSRFGRDF.

In this sample, this clone turned up once. One end of the junction fails to match germline, which may point to a read error. This CDR3 is CSSTPGAGGEAFF. DNA of the CDR3: TGTTCCAGCACCCCTGGGGCAGGGGGTGAAGCTTTCTTT. V and J are TRBV7-9 and TRBJ1-1; 7 bases map to TRBD1. Looked up from germline, CDR1 is SEHNR and CDR2 is FQNEAQ (reference sequence). The CDR3 has 13 amino acids.